This T cell receptor (beta chain) was sequenced in a study of blood T cells in healthy people across ages. Study-wide points: The unsorted PBMCs prevented any conclusive comparison of naive versus antigen-experienced cells.

A remark on this clonotype: Its antigen is still unknown.

The authors ran a second PCR of about 7 to 12 cycles using a sample-barcoded 5' primer and a J-beta primer mix. Each cDNA molecule was tagged by a template-switch adaptor with 12 random nucleotides. Sequencing recovered at least 3 million CDR3-containing paired-end reads from each sample. TCRdb reprocessed the 5' RACE reads with MiXCR, giving one entry per CDR3 protein. This table has hundreds of thousands of distinct CDR3 sequences, more than 40% appearing once. In each sample, at least 6.5 million PBMCs were isolated. Sequenced input: blood. The TCR originated in a man aged 55 to 70 in good health.

The CDR3, as DNA: TGCAGTGCCCCGGGTCAGGGCTACGAGCAGTACTTC. Amino acid sequence: CSAPGQGYEQYF. V usage is TRBV20-1 and J usage is TRBJ2-7, with D tentatively TRBD1 (5 bases). The V gene's germline CDR1 is DFQATT and CDR2 SNEGSKA (reference sequence). The V and J ends lost 6 bases and 3 bases respectively, with 12 bases between them. This CDR3 is 12 amino acids long.